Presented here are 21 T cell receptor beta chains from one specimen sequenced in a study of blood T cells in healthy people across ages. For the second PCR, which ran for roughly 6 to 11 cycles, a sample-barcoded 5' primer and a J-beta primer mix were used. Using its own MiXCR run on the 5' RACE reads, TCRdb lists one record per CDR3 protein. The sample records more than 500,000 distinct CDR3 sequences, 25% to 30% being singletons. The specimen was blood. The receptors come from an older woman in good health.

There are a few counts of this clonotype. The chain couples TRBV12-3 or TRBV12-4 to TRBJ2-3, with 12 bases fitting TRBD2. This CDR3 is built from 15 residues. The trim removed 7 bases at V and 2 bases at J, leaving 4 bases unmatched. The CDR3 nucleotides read TGTGCCAGCAAGACTAGCGGGGGTCACACAGATACGCAGTATTTT. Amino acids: CASKTSGGHTDTQYF.

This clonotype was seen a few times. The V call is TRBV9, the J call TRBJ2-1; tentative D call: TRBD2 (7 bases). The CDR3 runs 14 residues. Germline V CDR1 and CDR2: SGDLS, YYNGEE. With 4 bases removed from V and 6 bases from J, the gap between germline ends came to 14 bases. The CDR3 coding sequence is TGTGCCAGCAGCCCCCGGGGGGCGGGCAATGAGCAGTTCTTC. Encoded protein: CASSPRGAGNEQFF.

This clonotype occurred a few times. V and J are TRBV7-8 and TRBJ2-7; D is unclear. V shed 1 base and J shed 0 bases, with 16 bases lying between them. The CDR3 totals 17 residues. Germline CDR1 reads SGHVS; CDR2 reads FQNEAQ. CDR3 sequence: CASSLGSGQASSYEQYF. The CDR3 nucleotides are TGTGCCAGCAGCTTAGGTTCCGGGCAGGCGAGCTCCTACGAGCAGTACTTC.

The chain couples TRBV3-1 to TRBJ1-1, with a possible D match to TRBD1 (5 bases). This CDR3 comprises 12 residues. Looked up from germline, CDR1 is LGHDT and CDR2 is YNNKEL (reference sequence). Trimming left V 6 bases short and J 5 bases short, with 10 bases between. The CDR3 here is CASRKGATEAFF. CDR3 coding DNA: TGTGCCAGCAGGAAAGGGGCGACTGAAGCTTTCTTT.

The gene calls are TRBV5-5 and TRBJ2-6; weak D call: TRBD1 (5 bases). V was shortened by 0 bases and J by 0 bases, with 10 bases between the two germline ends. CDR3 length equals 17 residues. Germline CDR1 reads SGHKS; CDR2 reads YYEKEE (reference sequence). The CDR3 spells CASSLAVGPSGANVLTF. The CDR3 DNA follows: TGTGCCAGCAGCTTGGCCGTGGGGCCCTCTGGGGCCAACGTCCTGACTTTC.

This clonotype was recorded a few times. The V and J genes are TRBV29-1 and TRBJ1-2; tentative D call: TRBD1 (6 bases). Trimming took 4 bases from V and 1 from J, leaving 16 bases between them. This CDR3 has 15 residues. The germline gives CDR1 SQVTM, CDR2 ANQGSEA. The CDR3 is CSVGGGASDNYGYTF. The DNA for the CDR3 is TGCAGCGTTGGTGGGGGCGCATCGGATAACTATGGCTACACCTTC.

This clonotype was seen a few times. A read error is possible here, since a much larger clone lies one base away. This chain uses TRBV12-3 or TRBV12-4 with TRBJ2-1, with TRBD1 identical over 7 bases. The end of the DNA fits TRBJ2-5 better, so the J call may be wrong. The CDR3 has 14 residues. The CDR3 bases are TGTGCCAGCAGTCTACAGGGGATCCAAGAGGCCCAGTACTTC. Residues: CASSLQGIQEAQYF.

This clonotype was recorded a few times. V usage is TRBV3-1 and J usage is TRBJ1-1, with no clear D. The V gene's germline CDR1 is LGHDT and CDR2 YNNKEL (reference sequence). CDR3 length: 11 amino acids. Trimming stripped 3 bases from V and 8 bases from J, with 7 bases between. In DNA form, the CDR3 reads TGTGCCAGCAGCCAGAAACAAGAAGCTTTCTTT. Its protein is CASSQKQEAFF.

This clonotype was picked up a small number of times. The CDR3 DNA follows: TGTGCCAGCAGGAAAGGGGGGAGCGAGCAGTACTTC. This sequence encodes CASRKGGSEQYF. V and J are TRBV6-6 and TRBJ2-7; D is perhaps TRBD1 or TRBD2 (6 bases each). Looked up from germline, CDR1 is MNHNY and CDR2 is SVGAGI (reference sequence). CDR3 length: 12 amino acids. V was cut by 6 bases and J by 6 bases, with 12 bases left in between.

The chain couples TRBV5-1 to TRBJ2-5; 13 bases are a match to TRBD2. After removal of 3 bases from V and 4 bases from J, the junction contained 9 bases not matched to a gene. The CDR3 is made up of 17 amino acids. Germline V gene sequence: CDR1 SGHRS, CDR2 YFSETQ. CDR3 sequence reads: CASSYGLAGALLETQYF. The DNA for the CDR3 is TGCGCCAGCAGCTACGGACTAGCGGGGGCTCTATTAGAGACCCAGTACTTC.

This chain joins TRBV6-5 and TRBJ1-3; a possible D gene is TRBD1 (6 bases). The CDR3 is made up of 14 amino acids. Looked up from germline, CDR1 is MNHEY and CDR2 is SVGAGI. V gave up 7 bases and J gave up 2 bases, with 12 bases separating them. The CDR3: CASTTSGAGNTIYF. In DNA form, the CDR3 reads TGTGCCAGCACCACCTCAGGGGCTGGAAACACCATATATTTT.

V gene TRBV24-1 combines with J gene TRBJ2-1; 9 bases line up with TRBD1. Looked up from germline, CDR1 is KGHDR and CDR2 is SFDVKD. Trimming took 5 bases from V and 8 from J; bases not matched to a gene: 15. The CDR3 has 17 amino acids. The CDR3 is CATSGSQGANLFHEQFF. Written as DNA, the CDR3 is TGTGCCACCAGTGGTTCACAGGGGGCGAATTTGTTTCATGAGCAGTTCTTC.

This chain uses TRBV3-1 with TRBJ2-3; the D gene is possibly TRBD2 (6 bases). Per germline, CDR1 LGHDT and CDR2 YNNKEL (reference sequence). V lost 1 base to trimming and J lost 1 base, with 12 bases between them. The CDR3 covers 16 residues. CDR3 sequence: CASSQAKGGGTDTQYF. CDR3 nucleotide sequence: TGTGCCAGCAGCCAAGCAAAGGGCGGGGGCACAGATACGCAGTATTTT.

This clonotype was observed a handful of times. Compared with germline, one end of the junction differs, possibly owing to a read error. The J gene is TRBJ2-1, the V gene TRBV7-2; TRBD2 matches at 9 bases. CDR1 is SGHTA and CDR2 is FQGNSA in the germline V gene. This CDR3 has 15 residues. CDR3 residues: CACSLESGGYNEQFF. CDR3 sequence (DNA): TGTGCCTGCAGCTTGGAGAGCGGGGGGTACAATGAGCAGTTCTTC.

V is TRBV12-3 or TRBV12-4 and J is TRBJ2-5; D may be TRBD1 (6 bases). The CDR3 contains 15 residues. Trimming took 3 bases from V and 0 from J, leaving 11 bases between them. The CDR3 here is CASSFNTGNQETQYF. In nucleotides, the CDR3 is TGTGCCAGCAGTTTCAATACAGGGAACCAAGAGACCCAGTACTTC.

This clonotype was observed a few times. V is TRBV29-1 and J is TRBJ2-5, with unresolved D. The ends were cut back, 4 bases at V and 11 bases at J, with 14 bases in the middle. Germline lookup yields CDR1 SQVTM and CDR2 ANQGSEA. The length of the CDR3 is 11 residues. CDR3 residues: CSVASPGEQYF. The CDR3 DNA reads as TGCAGCGTTGCCTCCCCGGGTGAGCAGTACTTC.

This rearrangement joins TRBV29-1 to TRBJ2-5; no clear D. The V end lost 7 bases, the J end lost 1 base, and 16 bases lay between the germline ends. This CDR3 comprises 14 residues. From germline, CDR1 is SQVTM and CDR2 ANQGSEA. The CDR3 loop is CSAPWSRVQETQYF. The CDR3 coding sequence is TGCAGCGCCCCTTGGAGTCGAGTCCAAGAGACCCAGTACTTC.

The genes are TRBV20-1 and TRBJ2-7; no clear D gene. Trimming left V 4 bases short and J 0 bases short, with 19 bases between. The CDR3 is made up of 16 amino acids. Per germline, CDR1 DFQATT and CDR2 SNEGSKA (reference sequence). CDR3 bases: TGCAGTGCTACATCCTATCCAGGAGCCCGCTCCTACGAGCAGTACTTC. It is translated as CSATSYPGARSYEQYF.

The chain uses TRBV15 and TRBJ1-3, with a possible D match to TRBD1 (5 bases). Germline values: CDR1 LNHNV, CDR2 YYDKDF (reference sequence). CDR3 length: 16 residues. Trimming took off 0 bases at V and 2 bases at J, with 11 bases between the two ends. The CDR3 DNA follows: TGTGCCACCAGCAGAGATTTGTGGGACCCTGGAAACACCATATATTTT. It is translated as CATSRDLWDPGNTIYF.

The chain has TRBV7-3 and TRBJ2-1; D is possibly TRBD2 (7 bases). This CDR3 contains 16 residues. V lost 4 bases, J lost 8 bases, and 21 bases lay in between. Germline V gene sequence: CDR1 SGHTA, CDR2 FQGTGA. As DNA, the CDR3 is TGTGCCAGCAGCTCAGGAGGGGGGGGCGGGCGCGATGAGCAGTTCTTC. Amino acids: CASSSGGGGGRDEQFF.

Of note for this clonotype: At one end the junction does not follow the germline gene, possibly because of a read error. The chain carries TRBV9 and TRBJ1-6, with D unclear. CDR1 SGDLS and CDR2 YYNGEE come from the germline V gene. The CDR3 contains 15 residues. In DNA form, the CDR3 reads TGTGCTAGCAGCGTTACTAGCTCCTATAATTCACCCCTCCACTTT. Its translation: CASSVTSSYNSPLHF. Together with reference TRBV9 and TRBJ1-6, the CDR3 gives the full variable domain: DSGVTQTPKHLITATGQRVTLRCSPRSGDLSVYWYQQSLDQGLQFLIQYYNGEERAKGNILERFSAQQFPDLHSELNLSSLELGDSALYFCASSVTSSYNSPLHFGNGTRLTVT.